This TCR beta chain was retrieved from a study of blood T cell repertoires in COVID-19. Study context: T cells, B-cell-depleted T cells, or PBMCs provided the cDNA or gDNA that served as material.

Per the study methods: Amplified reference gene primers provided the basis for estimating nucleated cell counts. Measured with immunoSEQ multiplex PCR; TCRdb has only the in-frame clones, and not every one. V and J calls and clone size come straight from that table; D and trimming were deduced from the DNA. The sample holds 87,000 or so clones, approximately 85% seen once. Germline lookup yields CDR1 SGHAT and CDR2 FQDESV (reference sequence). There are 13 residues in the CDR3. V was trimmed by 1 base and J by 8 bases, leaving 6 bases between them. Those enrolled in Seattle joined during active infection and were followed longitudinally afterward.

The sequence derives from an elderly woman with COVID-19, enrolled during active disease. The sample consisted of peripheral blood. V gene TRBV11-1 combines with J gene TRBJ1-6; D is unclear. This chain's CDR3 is CASSLEQDSPLHF. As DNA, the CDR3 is TGTGCCAGCAGCTTAGAGCAGGATTCACCCCTCCACTTT.